This TCR beta chain was captured by sequencing in a study of cytomegalovirus exposure and HLA in healthy donors. Study results and caveats: Most likely, a cluster of highly shared sequence variants arose as a sequencing artifact.

Vbeta (60) and Jbeta (13) primers were used in the PCR. Using immunoSEQ multiplex PCR, the repertoire was profiled, and TCRdb retains in-frame clones only, with some absent. The sample's table shows around 74,000 clones. Notes on this clone: The antigen remains undetermined.

CDR3 length: 15 amino acids. Trimming cost V 4 bases and J 5 bases; bases outside gene matches: 11. CDR1 is SGHRS, CDR2 YFSETQ, per germline. Sequenced: PBMCs. The TCR originated in a man in his forties or fifties in good health and CMV-seropositive. The rearrangement uses TRBV5-1 and TRBJ2-7; 8 positions agree with TRBD1. CDR3 sequence: CASSRGADRVDEQYF. CDR3 bases: TGCGCCAGCAGCCGAGGAGCGGACAGGGTTGACGAGCAGTACTTC.